The entry below gives a single T cell receptor beta chain sequence along with its context. Antigen: not known. The data belong to a study of molecular identifiers for immune sequencing clone quantification. Germline CDR1 reads KGHDR; CDR2 reads SFDVKD. V was shortened by 8 bases and J by 2 bases, with 9 bases between the two germline ends. The CDR3 loop spans 13 amino acids. Whole-study findings and limits: Clones with over 20 RNA copies captured over 99% of effector molecules but under 1% of naive ones. Spiked Jurkat TCR RNA equal to one cell could reportedly be picked out among approximately 980,000 naive cells.

TCRdb fed the PCR reads into MiXCR, producing one record per CDR3 protein. This table holds tens of thousands of distinct CDR3 sequences, less than 20% found once. This receptor was taken from a human donor in good health. Some libraries in this study had Jurkat cell RNA spiked in. The sequencing input was naive CD8+ T cells from blood, with Jurkat cell RNA spiked in. Subset given: FACS-sorted CD8+CD4-CCR7+CD45RA+ naive T cells. The rearrangement joins TRBV24-1 to TRBJ2-1, with D perhaps TRBD2 (6 bases). The chain's CDR3 is CATNSGTYNEQFF. The CDR3 coding sequence is TGTGCCACCAATAGCGGAACCTACAATGAGCAGTTCTTC.